This entry lists 6 T cell receptor beta chains sequenced from one sample in a study of T cell responses to AZD1222 COVID-19 vaccine. Data came from immunoSEQ multiplex PCR; TCRdb stores just in-frame clones and leaves some out. The table lists roughly 180,000 clones, 75% to 90% of them singletons. The starting material was peripheral blood, obtained on day 0 of AZD1222 vaccination. Source of these receptors: an adult in good health.

The chain couples TRBV3-1 (or the pseudogene TRBV3-2) to TRBJ2-3; D unclear. CDR3 size: 15 residues. Per germline, CDR1 LGHDT and CDR2 YNNKEL (reference sequence). Trimming left V 4 bases short and J 3 bases short, with 14 bases between. The CDR3 DNA follows: TGTGCCAGCAGCCCCGGGTCACTTAGAACAGATACGCAGTATTTT. This gives the protein CASSPGSLRTDTQYF.

This chain connects TRBV9 to TRBJ2-2, with D tentatively TRBD1 or TRBD2 (6 bases each). Trimming took off 0 bases at V and 3 bases at J, with 9 bases between the two ends. CDR3 length: 15 residues. Germline CDR1 SGDLS, CDR2 YYNGEE. CDR3 in amino acids: CASSVGGADTGELFF. The CDR3 coding sequence is TGTGCCAGCAGCGTAGGGGGGGCCGACACCGGGGAGCTGTTTTTT.

The rearrangement links TRBV19 to TRBJ2-1; D call uncertain. The germline CDR1 and CDR2 sequences are LNHDA and SQIVND (reference sequence). This CDR3 is built from 14 residues. The V gene lost 5 bases and the J gene lost 4 bases, with 12 bases spanning the gap. DNA of the CDR3: TGTGCCAGTAGTCCCCCCCGGGTTTACAATGAGCAGTTCTTC. This sequence encodes CASSPPRVYNEQFF. The full variable domain, completed using reference TRBV19 and TRBJ2-1, is DGGITQSPKYLFRKEGQNVTLSCEQNLNHDAMYWYRQDPGQGLRLIYYSQIVNDFQKGDIAEGYSVSREKKESFPLTVTSAQKNPTAFYLCASSPPRVYNEQFFGPGTRLTVL.

In its sample, this clone was seen once. The rearrangement links TRBV6-1 to TRBJ1-2; 8 bases line up with TRBD1. The junction had 7 bases not matched to a gene; V was cut back by 2 bases and J by 5 bases. There are 15 residues in the CDR3. Germline CDR1 and CDR2: MNHNS and SASEGT. CDR3 nucleotides: TGTGCCAGCAGTGAAACCGGGACAGGATATTATGGCTACACCTTC. It translates to CASSETGTGYYGYTF.

The J gene is TRBJ2-7, the V gene TRBV7-6; 7 bases agree with TRBD2. This CDR3 is built from 13 residues. Germline trimming cut 2 bases from V and 7 bases from J; bases unmatched to any gene: 5. Germline V CDR1 and CDR2: SGHVS, FNYEAQ. CDR3 DNA: TGTGCCAGCAGCTTATCGGGACTATCAGAGCAGTACTTC. Amino acid sequence: CASSLSGLSEQYF.

This clone was seen just once. The chain combines TRBV29-1 with TRBJ1-1; D not certain. The germline CDR1 and CDR2 sequences are SQVTM and ANQGSEA. The V and J ends lost 4 bases and 0 bases respectively, with 12 bases between them. The CDR3 contains 14 residues. In nucleotides, the CDR3 is TGCAGCGTTGTAGATTCCGGGATGAACACTGAAGCTTTCTTT. This encodes CSVVDSGMNTEAFF.